The entry that follows covers one T cell receptor beta chain sequence. Clinical history reported by participants formed the basis on which cohorts were assigned. Two negative PCRs, clearance, or symptom resolution were required of recovered Cohort 3 donors. The data were obtained in a study of blood T cell repertoires in COVID-19. Study-wide background: The analysed material was cDNA or gDNA that came from T cells, B-cell-depleted T cells, or PBMCs.

TCRdb keeps only in-frame clones here, not all; method: immunoSEQ multiplex PCR. Of approximately 230,000 clones listed, about nine tenths are singletons. Trimming at V came to 3 bases and at J to 2 bases, leaving 11 bases not matched to a gene. Germline values: CDR1 SGHNT, CDR2 YYREEE (reference sequence). The CDR3 is 17 residues long. The TCR originated in a woman aged 18-29 years who had recovered from COVID-19. The chain is built from TRBV5-4 and TRBJ2-5, with 9 bases lining up with TRBD1. Specimen: PBMCs or T cells enriched from blood (not recorded which). The CDR3 DNA follows: TGTGCCAGCAGCTCACCCACATCGGGACAGGGTCAAGAGACCCAGTACTTC. Translating gives CASSSPTSGQGQETQYF.